These T cell receptor beta chains were read from a single sample in a study of Graves' ophthalmopathy and Graves' hyperthyroidism. TCRdb reanalysed the multiplex PCR reads using MiXCR and keeps one entry per CDR3 protein. This table has 660,000 or so distinct CDR3 sequences, just over 40% appearing once. The source material was peripheral blood. The receptor source for this set is an adult man with Graves' ophthalmopathy. Both conserved end residues are part of each CDR3. Size is stated for part of the rows, as once, few or many counts, or as a class when the clone is expanded.

clone_size: few
v_call: TRBV9
j_call: TRBJ1-1
cdr3_aa: CASSPSVQNTEAFF

clone_size: NA
v_call: TRBV12-3/TRBV12-4
j_call: TRBJ2-6
cdr3_aa: CASRRERDRWVSGANVLTF

clone_size: NA
v_call: TRBV19
j_call: TRBJ1-2
cdr3_aa: CASSPPRQGVGYTF

clone_size: few
v_call: TRBV10-3
j_call: TRBJ1-1
cdr3_aa: CASSYDGTEKPGVTAFF

clone_size: many
v_call: TRBV5-1
j_call: TRBJ1-2
cdr3_aa: CASSTYTADGYTF

clone_size: many
v_call: TRBV6-5
j_call: TRBJ1-2
cdr3_aa: CASSETQNYGYTF

clone_size: many
v_call: TRBV19
j_call: TRBJ2-6
cdr3_aa: CASSTPVISGSGANVLTF

clone_size: NA
v_call: TRBV29-1
j_call: NA
cdr3_aa: CSLGQGGEQFF

clone_size: NA
v_call: TRBV12-5
j_call: TRBJ1-5
cdr3_aa: CASGYGQPQHF

clone_size: many
v_call: TRBV7-7
j_call: TRBJ2-5
cdr3_aa: CASSLDSVETQYF

clone_size: NA
v_call: TRBV7-2
j_call: TRBJ2-5
cdr3_aa: CASSQERKQTQYF

clone_size: NA
v_call: TRBV5-6
j_call: TRBJ1-3
cdr3_aa: CAWSWDHSSGNTIYF

clone_size: many
v_call: TRBV7-9
j_call: TRBJ1-2
cdr3_aa: CASSLARTGPYGYTF

clone_size: NA
v_call: TRBV20-1
j_call: TRBJ1-5
cdr3_aa: CSARDSGGGNQPQHF

clone_size: NA
v_call: TRBV9
j_call: TRBJ1-2
cdr3_aa: CASSVAPSHGTIFHGYTF

clone_size: NA
v_call: TRBV29-1
j_call: TRBJ2-5
cdr3_aa: CSVRTSGGMGTQYF

clone_size: NA
v_call: TRBV20-1
j_call: TRBJ1-3
cdr3_aa: CSARDPRGASGNTIYF

clone_size: NA
v_call: TRBV10-3
j_call: TRBJ1-1
cdr3_aa: CASSLISGLMNTEAFF

clone_size: many
v_call: TRBV4-2
j_call: TRBJ1-1
cdr3_aa: CASSQRTGAGTEAFF

clone_size: many
v_call: TRBV10-3
j_call: TRBJ1-1
cdr3_aa: CASIHQGNTEAFF

clone_size: NA
v_call: TRBV6-5
j_call: TRBJ2-7
cdr3_aa: CASSYSAGRTYEQYF

clone_size: NA
v_call: TRBV10-3
j_call: TRBJ2-7
cdr3_aa: CAISDPGHSYEQYF

clone_size: NA
v_call: TRBV25-1
j_call: TRBJ1-2
cdr3_aa: CASKGGTGGKGYTF

clone_size: few
v_call: TRBV5-1
j_call: TRBJ2-7
cdr3_aa: CASSLAPTSGSYEQYF

clone_size: many
v_call: TRBV29-1
j_call: TRBJ1-2
cdr3_aa: CSGGENYGYTF

clone_size: many
v_call: TRBV24-1
j_call: TRBJ1-5
cdr3_aa: CATSDRSDRQPQHF

clone_size: many
v_call: TRBV19
j_call: TRBJ2-7
cdr3_aa: CASSIGSFGEQYF

clone_size: many
v_call: TRBV12-3/TRBV12-4
j_call: TRBJ1-5
cdr3_aa: CASSLQGGESNQPQHF

clone_size: many
v_call: TRBV20-1
j_call: TRBJ2-7
cdr3_aa: CSARGLIEQYF

clone_size: many
v_call: TRBV20-1
j_call: TRBJ2-5
cdr3_aa: CSAHRPVGTQYF

clone_size: NA
v_call: TRBV7-9
j_call: TRBJ2-7
cdr3_aa: CASSLDFGGGSYEQYF

clone_size: few
v_call: TRBV29-1
j_call: TRBJ2-1
cdr3_aa: CSVPTGAGEQFF